This TCR beta chain was recovered during a study of blood T cells in healthy people across ages. Study observations and caveats: It was not possible, with unsorted PBMCs, to conclusively compare naive and antigen-experienced cells.

This clonotype showed up just a few times. Its matching antigen is unknown. The use of a sample-barcoded 5' primer and a J-beta primer mix characterized a second PCR of about 6 to 11 cycles. A 12-random-nucleotide template-switch adaptor tagged each cDNA molecule. Each CDR3 protein is one row after TCRdb ran MiXCR on the 5' RACE reads. The sample has about 1.4 million distinct CDR3 sequences, roughly 59% seen once; the top ten hold about 6.3%. The germline CDR1 and CDR2 sequences are MDHEN and SYDVKM. Trimming removed 3 bases from V and 0 bases from J, with 12 bases in between. This CDR3 contains 15 residues.

The sequenced sample was blood. V is TRBV28 and J is TRBJ2-7, with TRBD1 as a possible D gene (5 bases). This TCR came from a man between 18 and 35 years old in good health. CDR3 nucleotide sequence: TGTGCCAGCAGTTTCCCCCTTGGACACTCCTACGAGCAGTACTTC. Translating it yields CASSFPLGHSYEQYF. The full variable domain, its missing parts supplied by reference TRBV28 and TRBJ2-7, is DVKVTQSSRYLVKRTGEKVFLECVQDMDHENMFWYRQDPGLGLRLIYFSYDVKMKEKGDIPEGYSVSREKKERFSLILESASTNQTSMYLCASSFPLGHSYEQYFGPGTRLTVT.